This T cell receptor beta chain was retrieved from a study of blood T cells in healthy people across ages. The CDR3 sequence is 15 residues long. Between the trimmed V and J ends, which lost 3 bases and 6 bases, there was a span of 14 bases. Germline V gene sequence: CDR1 KGHSH, CDR2 LQKENI. For the second PCR, which ran for 7 to 11 cycles, a sample-barcoded 5' primer and a J-beta primer mix were used. MiXCR, run by TCRdb on the 5' RACE reads, gives a single entry per CDR3 protein. The sample has about 1,500,000 distinct CDR3 sequences, 28% seen once. The sequence derives from a woman aged 25-40 years in good health. The sequenced sample was blood. The rearrangement joins TRBV18 to TRBJ1-4; no reliable D call. CDR3 bases: TGTGCCAGCTCACCGCGAAGGGATAGGGATGAAAAACTGTTTTTT. Translating it yields CASSPRRDRDEKLFF. Variable domain in full (rest from reference TRBV18 and TRBJ1-4): NAGVMQNPRHLVRRRGQEARLRCSPMKGHSHVYWYRQLPEEGLKFMVYLQKENIIDESGMPKERFSAEFPKEGPSILRIQQVVRGDSAAYFCASSPRRDRDEKLFFGSGTQLSVL.